The 16 T cell receptor beta chains presented below share a single source sample, sequenced in a study of blood T cell repertoires in COVID-19. Assay: immunoSEQ multiplex PCR; the TCRdb copy retains only in-frame clones and omits some. The sample consists of about 190,000 clones, about 86% of them appearing once. Material for sequencing was peripheral blood. Receptor source: a woman between 65 and 79 years old with COVID-19, enrolled during active disease.

The genes are TRBV28 and TRBJ1-1; TRBD1 might be the D (6 bases). Trimming pared 4 bases from V and 0 bases from J, leaving 18 bases between. This CDR3 spans 17 amino acids. Germline V CDR1 and CDR2: MDHEN, SYDVKM. CDR3 in DNA: TGTGCCAGCAGTTCCCCGGGACAAATTCGGGTGAACACTGAAGCTTTCTTT. It specifies CASSSPGQIRVNTEAFF.

This chain links TRBV7-2 with TRBJ1-6; a possible D gene is TRBD1 (5 bases). CDR3 size: 15 residues. Germline CDR1 is SGHTA and CDR2 is FQGNSA. V was cut by 4 bases and J by 9 bases, with 16 bases left in between. For the CDR3, the DNA is TGTGCCAGCAGCTCGGGCGGAGGGACCGGTTCACCCCTCCACTTT. Translation: CASSSGGGTGSPLHF.

The CDR3, as DNA: TGTGCCAGCAGTTACTCAGGGGCCCGAGGCTACACCTTC. Protein product: CASSYSGARGYTF. The chain recombines TRBV27 with TRBJ1-2; D is possibly TRBD1 (6 bases). Between the trimmed V and J ends, which lost 4 bases and 8 bases, there was a span of 14 bases. The CDR3 is 13 amino acids. CDR1 MNHEY and CDR2 SMNVEV come from the germline V gene (reference sequence).

This clone came up once. J is TRBJ2-5 and V is TRBV20-1; 8 bases map to TRBD1. Germline CDR1 and CDR2: DFQATT and SNEGSKA (reference sequence). With 3 bases clipped from V and 2 bases from J, the junction kept 11 bases outside the gene matches. The CDR3 has 16 amino acids. As DNA, the CDR3 is TGCAGTGCTAGTCGCGACAGGGGTAATGGGCAAGAGACCCAGTACTTC. As protein: CSASRDRGNGQETQYF.

This rearrangement joins TRBV19 to TRBJ2-1, with 7 bases fitting TRBD1. The ends lost 5 bases at V and 6 bases at J; junction bases unmatched: 4. This CDR3 comprises 13 residues. Germline CDR1 and CDR2: LNHDA and SQIVND (reference sequence). As DNA, the CDR3 is TGTGCCAGTAGTGCGACAGGGTCCAATGAGCAGTTCTTC. It codes for CASSATGSNEQFF. Full variable domain (remainder filled in from reference TRBV19 and TRBJ2-1): DGGITQSPKYLFRKEGQNVTLSCEQNLNHDAMYWYRQDPGQGLRLIYYSQIVNDFQKGDIAEGYSVSREKKESFPLTVTSAQKNPTAFYLCASSATGSNEQFFGPGTRLTVL.

The CDR3: CASSLGAGTGGSYEQYF. CDR3 bases: TGTGCCAGCAGCTTAGGGGCCGGGACAGGGGGCTCCTACGAGCAGTACTTC. The chain is built from TRBV11-2 and TRBJ2-7; 11 bases line up with TRBD1. Germline trimming cut 1 base from V and 0 bases from J; bases unmatched to any gene: 5. The germline V gene has CDR1 SGHAT and CDR2 FQNNGV. The CDR3 is 17 amino acids.

The CDR3 DNA reads TGTGCCAGCAGCCGAGGACTAGCGGGAGGGTCCCCCGGGGAGCTGTTTTTT. Amino acid sequence: CASSRGLAGGSPGELFF. V and J are TRBV6-2 or TRBV6-3 and TRBJ2-2, with 15 bases matching TRBD2. Trimming cost V 6 bases and J 6 bases; bases outside gene matches: 8. CDR1 and CDR2 from the germline V gene are MNHEY and SVGEGT. CDR3 length: 17 amino acids.

This rearrangement joins TRBV7-9 to TRBJ2-7, with 8 nucleotides matching TRBD1. V gave up 5 bases and J gave up 4 bases; unmatched junction bases: 10. The CDR3 has 15 amino acids. Germline assignment: CDR1 SEHNR and CDR2 FQNEAQ (reference sequence). The CDR3 coding sequence is TGTGCCAGCAGCCCTGGGACAGGTTTCGCGTACGAGCAGTACTTC. Protein product: CASSPGTGFAYEQYF.

This chain connects TRBV6-4 to TRBJ1-2, with 9 positions matching TRBD1. This CDR3 region has 17 residues. V trimming: 3 bases; J trimming: 2 bases; junction bases outside the gene matches: 10. The germline V gene encodes CDR1 MRHNA and CDR2 SNTAGT. The CDR3 DNA is TGTGCCAGCAGTGAGGGGGGCCGGGACAGGGTCAACTATGGCTACACCTTC. It translates to CASSEGGRDRVNYGYTF.

CDR3 loop: CASSLVADRVLYGYTF. The CDR3 DNA sequence: TGTGCCAGCAGCTTAGTAGCGGACAGGGTATTGTATGGCTACACCTTC. The rearrangement joins TRBV7-6 to TRBJ1-2, with 8 bases that match TRBD1. This CDR3 contains 16 residues. V gave up 1 base and J gave up 5 bases; unmatched junction bases: 9. Germline lookup yields CDR1 SGHVS and CDR2 FNYEAQ.

The chain is built from TRBV19 and TRBJ1-1, with D perhaps TRBD1 (6 bases). This CDR3 comprises 15 residues. The V gene's germline CDR1 is LNHDA and CDR2 SQIVND (reference sequence). Trimming shortened V by 4 bases and J by 8 bases, and 20 bases separated the two germline ends. The CDR3 sequence is CASSTRQVRLAEAFF. The CDR3 bases are TGTGCCAGTAGTACGCGACAGGTCCGATTAGCCGAAGCTTTCTTT.

V usage is TRBV6-2 or TRBV6-3 and J usage is TRBJ2-3; no reliable D call. The CDR3 length is 15 residues. The ends were cut back, 0 bases at V and 2 bases at J, with 9 bases in the middle. Germline loops: CDR1 MNHEY, CDR2 SVGEGT. The DNA for the CDR3 is TGTGCCAGCAGTTACTCGTCAGAAAACACAGATACGCAGTATTTT. Translated, it gives CASSYSSENTDTQYF.

Written as DNA, the CDR3 is TGTGCCAGCAGCGACTCTAGGGACTTCCCCCCCTACGAGCAGTACTTC. As protein: CASSDSRDFPPYEQYF. The chain links TRBV7-3 to TRBJ2-7, with a weak D call TRBD2 (6 bases). The CDR3 loop spans 16 amino acids. Germline-derived CDR1 and CDR2 are SGHTA and FQGTGA. Trimming took 5 bases from V and 2 from J, leaving 19 bases between them.

As to this clone: The junction departs from germline at one end; a sequencing error may be responsible. The chain links TRBV9 to TRBJ1-1, with D perhaps matching TRBD1 (5 bases). Germline CDR1 SGDLS, CDR2 YYNGEE. This CDR3 is 14 amino acids long. CDR3 DNA: TGTGTCAGCAGCGTAGCTGGGGCGAGCACTGAAGCTTTCTTT. It translates to CVSSVAGASTEAFF. Full variable domain (remainder filled in from reference TRBV9 and TRBJ1-1): DSGVTQTPKHLITATGQRVTLRCSPRSGDLSVYWYQQSLDQGLQFLIQYYNGEERAKGNILERFSAQQFPDLHSELNLSSLELGDSALYFCVSSVAGASTEAFFGQGTRLTVV.

V gene TRBV7-2 combines with J gene TRBJ1-3; D is possibly TRBD1 (6 bases). The V and J ends lost 2 bases and 8 bases respectively, with 10 bases between them. CDR3 length: 13 amino acids. The V gene's germline CDR1 is SGHTA and CDR2 FQGNSA. The CDR3 DNA reads TGTGCCAGCAGCTTAACAGGGCTTGACACCATATATTTT. Amino acid sequence: CASSLTGLDTIYF.

This sequence joins TRBV19 and TRBJ2-3, with D perhaps matching TRBD2 (6 bases). Trimming stripped 10 bases from V and 3 bases from J, with 20 bases between. CDR1 is LNHDA and CDR2 is SQIVND in the germline V gene (reference sequence). This CDR3 is built from 15 residues. The CDR3 here is CATKPSVSWTDTQYF. Here the CDR3 DNA reads TGTGCCACTAAACCTAGCGTGTCGTGGACAGATACGCAGTATTTT.